This record concerns one T cell receptor (beta chain) sequence. What it binds is unknown. The CDR3 has 13 amino acids. The germline V and J ends were trimmed by 0 bases and 2 bases, with 6 bases remaining between them. The germline V gene encodes CDR1 SGHRS and CDR2 YFSETQ. The record originates from a study of shared clonotypes between healthy human individuals. Points from the study as a whole: Against clonotypes common to all four donors, non-shared ones had lower generation probabilities.

Profiled with immunoSEQ multiplex PCR; TCRdb holds only in-frame clones, not every one. The sample consists of about 2.3 million clones, 85% to 95% of them appearing once. Into CD45RA+ naive and CD45RA-negative memory subsets, the CD4+ cells were split. The chain joins TRBV5-1 to TRBJ2-7; D is undetermined. The receptor's source is a man aged 18 to 29 in good health. Some clones in this sample may be carry-over from other donors' samples. What was sequenced was naive CD4+ T cells from PBMCs. The subset was: CD45RA+ positively selected. CDR3 DNA sequence: TGCGCCAGCAGCTTGGATGATACCTACGAGCAGTACTTC. It encodes CASSLDDTYEQYF. Full variable domain (remainder filled in from reference TRBV5-1 and TRBJ2-7): KAGVTQTPRYLIKTRGQQVTLSCSPISGHRSVSWYQQTPGQGLQFLFEYFSETQRNKGNFPGRFSGRQFSNSRSEMNVSTLELGDSALYLCASSLDDTYEQYFGPGTRLTVT.